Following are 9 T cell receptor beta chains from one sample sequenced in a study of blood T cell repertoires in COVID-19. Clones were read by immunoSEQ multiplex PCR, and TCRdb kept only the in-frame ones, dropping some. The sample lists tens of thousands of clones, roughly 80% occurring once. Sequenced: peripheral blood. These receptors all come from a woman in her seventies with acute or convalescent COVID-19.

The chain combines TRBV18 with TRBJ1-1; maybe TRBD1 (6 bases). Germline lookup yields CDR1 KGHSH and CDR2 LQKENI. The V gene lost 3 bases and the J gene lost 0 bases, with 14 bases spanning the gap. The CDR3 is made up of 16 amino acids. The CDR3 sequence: CASSPQGLGMNTEAFF. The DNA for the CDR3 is TGTGCCAGCTCACCCCAGGGGTTGGGGATGAACACTGAAGCTTTCTTT. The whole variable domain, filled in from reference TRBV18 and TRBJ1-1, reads NAGVMQNPRHLVRRRGQEARLRCSPMKGHSHVYWYRQLPEEGLKFMVYLQKENIIDESGMPKERFSAEFPKEGPSILRIQQVVRGDSAAYFCASSPQGLGMNTEAFFGQGTRLTVV.

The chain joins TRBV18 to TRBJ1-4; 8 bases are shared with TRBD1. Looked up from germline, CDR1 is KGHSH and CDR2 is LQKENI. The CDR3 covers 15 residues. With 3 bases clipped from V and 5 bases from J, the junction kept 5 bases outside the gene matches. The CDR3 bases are TGTGCCAGCTCACCCCTGGACAGGGCGAATGAAAAACTGTTTTTT. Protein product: CASSPLDRANEKLFF.

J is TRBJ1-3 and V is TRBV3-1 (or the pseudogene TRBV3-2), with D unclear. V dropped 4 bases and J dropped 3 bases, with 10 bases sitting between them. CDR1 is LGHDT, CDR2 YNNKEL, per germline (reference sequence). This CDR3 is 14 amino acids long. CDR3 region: CASSLSRGGNTIYF. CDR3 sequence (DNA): TGTGCCAGCAGCCTCTCTCGCGGTGGAAACACCATATATTTT.

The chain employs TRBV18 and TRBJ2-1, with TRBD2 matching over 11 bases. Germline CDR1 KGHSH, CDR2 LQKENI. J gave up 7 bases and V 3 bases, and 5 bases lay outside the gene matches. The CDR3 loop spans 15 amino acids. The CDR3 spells CASSPPTSGKNEQFF. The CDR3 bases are TGTGCCAGCTCACCTCCGACTAGCGGGAAAAATGAGCAGTTCTTC. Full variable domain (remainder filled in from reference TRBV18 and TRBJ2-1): NAGVMQNPRHLVRRRGQEARLRCSPMKGHSHVYWYRQLPEEGLKFMVYLQKENIIDESGMPKERFSAEFPKEGPSILRIQQVVRGDSAAYFCASSPPTSGKNEQFFGPGTRLTVL.

Here the CDR3 reads CASSWDTRGTQYF. The CDR3 nucleotides are TGTGCCAGCAGTTGGGACACGCGAGGGACCCAGTACTTC. This chain connects TRBV7-2 to TRBJ2-5, with D perhaps TRBD1 (6 bases). The CDR3 spans 13 residues. Germline lookup yields CDR1 SGHTA and CDR2 FQGNSA. The V and J ends lost 6 bases and 7 bases respectively, with 15 bases between them.

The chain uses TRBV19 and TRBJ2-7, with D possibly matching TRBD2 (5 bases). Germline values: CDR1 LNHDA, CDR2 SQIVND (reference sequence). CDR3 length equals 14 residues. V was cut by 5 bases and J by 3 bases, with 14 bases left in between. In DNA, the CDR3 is TGTGCCAGTAGTTACGCGGTTCGGGGCTACGAGCAGTACTTC. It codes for CASSYAVRGYEQYF. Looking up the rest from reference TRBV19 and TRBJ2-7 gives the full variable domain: DGGITQSPKYLFRKEGQNVTLSCEQNLNHDAMYWYRQDPGQGLRLIYYSQIVNDFQKGDIAEGYSVSREKKESFPLTVTSAQKNPTAFYLCASSYAVRGYEQYFGPGTRLTVT.

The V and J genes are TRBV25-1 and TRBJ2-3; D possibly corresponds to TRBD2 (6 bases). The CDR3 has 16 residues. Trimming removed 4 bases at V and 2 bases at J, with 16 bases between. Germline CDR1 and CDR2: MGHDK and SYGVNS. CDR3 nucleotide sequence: TGTGCCAGCAGTGGCCCCGGGACTCCCCCCACAGATACGCAGTATTTT. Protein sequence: CASSGPGTPPTDTQYF.

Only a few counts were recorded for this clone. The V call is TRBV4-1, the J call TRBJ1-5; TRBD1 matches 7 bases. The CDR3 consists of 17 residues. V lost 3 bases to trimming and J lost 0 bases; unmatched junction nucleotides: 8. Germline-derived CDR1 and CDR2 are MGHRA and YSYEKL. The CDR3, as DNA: TGCGCCAGCAGCCAGGAAGGACAGGCCCATAGCAATCAGCCCCAGCATTTT. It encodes CASSQEGQAHSNQPQHF.

CDR3 loop: CASSPSIAGLGEQYF. The CDR3 DNA sequence: TGTGCCAGCAGCCCTTCCATAGCGGGGCTGGGGGAGCAGTACTTC. The chain carries TRBV7-6 and TRBJ2-7, with 8 bases aligning to TRBD2. The CDR3 contains 15 residues. J was trimmed by 7 bases and V by 5 bases; bases with no gene match: 13. Germline V gene sequence: CDR1 SGHVS, CDR2 FNYEAQ.